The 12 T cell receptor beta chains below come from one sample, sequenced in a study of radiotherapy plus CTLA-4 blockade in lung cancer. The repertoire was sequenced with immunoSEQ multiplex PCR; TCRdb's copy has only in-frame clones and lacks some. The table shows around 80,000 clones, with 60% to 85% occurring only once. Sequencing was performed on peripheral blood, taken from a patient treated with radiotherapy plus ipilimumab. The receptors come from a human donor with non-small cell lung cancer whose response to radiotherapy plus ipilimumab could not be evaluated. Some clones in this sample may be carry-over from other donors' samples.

CDR3 DNA: TGCGCCAGCAGCCCCCGTGTTGCGGGGGAGTACAATGAGCAGTTCTTC. It codes for CASSPRVAGEYNEQFF. This chain connects TRBV4-1 to TRBJ2-1; 7 nucleotides line up with TRBD2. Per the germline V gene, CDR1 is MGHRA and CDR2 is YSYEKL. The J segment lost 4 bases and the V segment lost 4 bases, leaving 10 bases of the junction unmatched. The CDR3 extends over 16 amino acids.

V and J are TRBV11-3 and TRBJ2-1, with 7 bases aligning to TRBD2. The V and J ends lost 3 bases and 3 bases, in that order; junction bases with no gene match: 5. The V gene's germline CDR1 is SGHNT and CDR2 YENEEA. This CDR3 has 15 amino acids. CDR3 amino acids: CASSFARGGYNEQFF. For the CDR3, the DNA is TGTGCCAGCAGCTTCGCCCGCGGGGGCTACAATGAGCAGTTCTTC.

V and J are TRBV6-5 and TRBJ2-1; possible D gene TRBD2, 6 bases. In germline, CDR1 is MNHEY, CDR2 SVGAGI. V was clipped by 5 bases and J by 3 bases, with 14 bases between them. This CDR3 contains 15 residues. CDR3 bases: TGTGCCAGCAGTCCTTGGATAGCGGACTACAATGAGCAGTTCTTC. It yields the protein CASSPWIADYNEQFF.

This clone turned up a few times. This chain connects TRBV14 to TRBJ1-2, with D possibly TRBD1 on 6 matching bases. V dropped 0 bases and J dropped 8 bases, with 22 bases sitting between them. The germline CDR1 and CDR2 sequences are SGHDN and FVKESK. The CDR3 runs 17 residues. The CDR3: CASSQDRQAGAYGGYTF. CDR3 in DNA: TGTGCCAGCAGCCAAGATCGACAGGCCGGGGCATATGGAGGCTACACCTTC.

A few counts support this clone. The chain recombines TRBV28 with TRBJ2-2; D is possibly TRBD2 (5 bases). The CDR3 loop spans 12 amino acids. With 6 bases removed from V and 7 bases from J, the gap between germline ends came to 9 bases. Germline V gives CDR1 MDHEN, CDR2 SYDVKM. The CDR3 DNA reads TGTGCCAGCAGCTCCCGGGGCGGGGAGCTGTTTTTT. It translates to CASSSRGGELFF.

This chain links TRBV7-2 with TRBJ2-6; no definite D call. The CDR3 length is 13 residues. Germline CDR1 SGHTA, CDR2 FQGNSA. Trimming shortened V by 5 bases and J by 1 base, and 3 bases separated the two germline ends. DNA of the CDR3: TGTGCCAGCAGCCCATCTGGGGCCAACGTCCTGACTTTC. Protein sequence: CASSPSGANVLTF.

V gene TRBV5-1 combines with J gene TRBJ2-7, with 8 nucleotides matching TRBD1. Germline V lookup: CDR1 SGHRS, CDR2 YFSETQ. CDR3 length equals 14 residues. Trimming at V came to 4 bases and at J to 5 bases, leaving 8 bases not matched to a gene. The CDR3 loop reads CASSRQGNENEQYF. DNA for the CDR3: TGCGCCAGCAGCAGACAGGGGAACGAGAACGAGCAGTACTTC.

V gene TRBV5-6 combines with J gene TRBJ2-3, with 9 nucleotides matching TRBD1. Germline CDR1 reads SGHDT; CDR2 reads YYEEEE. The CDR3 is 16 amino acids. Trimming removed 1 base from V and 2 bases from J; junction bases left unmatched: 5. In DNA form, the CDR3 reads TGTGCCAGCAGCTTGTGGGGACAGGGACTCACAGATACGCAGTATTTT. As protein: CASSLWGQGLTDTQYF. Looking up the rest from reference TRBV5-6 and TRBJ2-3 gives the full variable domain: DAGVTQSPTHLIKTRGQQVTLRCSPKSGHDTVSWYQQALGQGPQFIFQYYEEEERQRGNFPDRFSGHQFPNYSSELNVNALLLGDSALYLCASSLWGQGLTDTQYFGPGTRLTVL.

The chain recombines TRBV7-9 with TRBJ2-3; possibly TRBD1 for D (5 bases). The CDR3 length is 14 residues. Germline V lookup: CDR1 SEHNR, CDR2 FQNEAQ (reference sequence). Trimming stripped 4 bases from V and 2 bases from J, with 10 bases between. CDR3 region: CASSSDRYTDTQYF. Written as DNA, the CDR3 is TGTGCCAGCAGCTCCGACAGATACACAGATACGCAGTATTTT.

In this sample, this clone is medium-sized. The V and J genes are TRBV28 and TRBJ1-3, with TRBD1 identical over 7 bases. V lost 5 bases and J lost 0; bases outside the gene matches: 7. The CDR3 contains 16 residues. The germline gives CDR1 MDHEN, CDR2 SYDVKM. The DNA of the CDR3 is TGTGCCAGCAGTACCGAGGGGGCCCCCTCTGGAAACACCATATATTTT. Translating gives CASSTEGAPSGNTIYF. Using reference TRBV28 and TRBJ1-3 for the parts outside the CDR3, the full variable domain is DVKVTQSSRYLVKRTGEKVFLECVQDMDHENMFWYRQDPGLGLRLIYFSYDVKMKEKGDIPEGYSVSREKKERFSLILESASTNQTSMYLCASSTEGAPSGNTIYFGEGSWLTVV.

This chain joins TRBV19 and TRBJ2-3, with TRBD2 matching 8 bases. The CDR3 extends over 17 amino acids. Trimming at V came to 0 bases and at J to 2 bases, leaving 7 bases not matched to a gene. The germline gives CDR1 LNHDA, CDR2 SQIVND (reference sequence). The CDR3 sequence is CASSIDLGAGVTDTQYF. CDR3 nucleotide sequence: TGTGCCAGTAGTATAGATCTTGGAGCGGGGGTCACAGATACGCAGTATTTT.

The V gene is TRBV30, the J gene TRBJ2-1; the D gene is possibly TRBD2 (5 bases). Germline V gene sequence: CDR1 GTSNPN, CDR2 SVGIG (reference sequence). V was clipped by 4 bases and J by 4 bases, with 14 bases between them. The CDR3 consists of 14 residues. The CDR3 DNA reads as TGTGCCTGGAACCGGGATGGGGTGTACAATGAGCAGTTCTTC. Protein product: CAWNRDGVYNEQFF. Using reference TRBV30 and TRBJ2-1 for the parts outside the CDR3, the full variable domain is SQTIHQWPATLVQPVGSPLSLECTVEGTSNPNLYWYRQAAGRGLQLLFYSVGIGQISSEVPQNLSASRPQDRQFILSSKKLLLSDSGFYLCAWNRDGVYNEQFFGPGTRLTVL.